These T cell receptor beta chains were read from a single sample in a study of T cells in Graves' hyperthyroidism and ophthalmopathy. TCRdb used MiXCR to reprocess the multiplex PCR reads, holding one entry per CDR3 protein. In the table there are some 360,000 distinct CDR3 sequences, roughly 20% of which are singletons. The sequenced material came from blood. The receptors were gathered from a woman aged 35 to 49 with Graves' ophthalmopathy. Both conserved end residues are part of each CDR3. D genes are given only for firm matches. Size is omitted from some rows. Given values are once, few, many or a class for expanded clones.

abundance: many; j_gene: TRBJ2-7; d_gene: TRBD1; v_gene: TRBV12-5; CDR3aa: CASGTTGTGIYEQYF; CDR3nt: TGTGCTAGTGGTACTACCGGGACAGGCATTTACGAGCAGTACTTC
abundance: many; j_gene: TRBJ1-5; d_gene: .; v_gene: TRBV9; CDR3aa: CASSVGAGGVGQPQHF; CDR3nt: TGTGCCAGCAGCGTAGGGGCGGGGGGAGTTGGTCAGCCCCAGCATTTT
abundance: .; j_gene: TRBJ2-5; d_gene: .; v_gene: TRBV6-2/TRBV6-3; CDR3aa: CASSYTGRSQETQYF; CDR3nt: TGTGCCAGCAGTTACACAGGACGAAGCCAAGAGACCCAGTACTTC
abundance: .; j_gene: TRBJ1-2; d_gene: .; v_gene: TRBV11-3; CDR3aa: CASSLGEGDGYTF; CDR3nt: TGTGCCAGCAGCTTAGGGGAGGGTGATGGCTACACCTTC
abundance: .; j_gene: TRBJ2-5; d_gene: .; v_gene: TRBV12-5; CDR3aa: CASGFLETQYF; CDR3nt: TGTGCTAGTGGTTTTTTAGAGACCCAGTACTTC
abundance: few; j_gene: TRBJ1-1; d_gene: .; v_gene: TRBV6-1; CDR3aa: CASSVEGRGYTEAFF; CDR3nt: TGTGCCAGCAGTGTAGAGGGAAGGGGGTACACTGAAGCTTTCTTT
abundance: few; j_gene: TRBJ2-5; d_gene: TRBD2; v_gene: TRBV18; CDR3aa: CASSPRLAGGVETQYF; CDR3nt: TGTGCCAGCTCACCACGGCTAGCGGGAGGCGTAGAGACCCAGTACTTC
abundance: many; j_gene: TRBJ1-1; d_gene: .; v_gene: TRBV6-5; CDR3aa: CASSQPDRDYTEAFF; CDR3nt: TGTGCCAGCAGTCAGCCAGACAGAGACTACACTGAAGCTTTCTTT
abundance: many; j_gene: TRBJ1-3; d_gene: .; v_gene: TRBV30; CDR3aa: CAWRRTVSGNTIYF; CDR3nt: TGTGCCTGGAGGAGAACGGTCTCTGGAAACACCATATATTTT
abundance: many; j_gene: TRBJ2-5; d_gene: TRBD1; v_gene: TRBV4-1; CDR3aa: CASSQAQGSGETQYF; CDR3nt: TGCGCCAGCAGCCAAGCACAGGGGAGTGGAGAGACCCAGTACTTC
abundance: many; j_gene: TRBJ2-2; d_gene: TRBD2; v_gene: TRBV11-2; CDR3aa: CASSLRSGRTTGELFF; CDR3nt: TGTGCCAGCAGCCTTCGGAGCGGGAGGACCACCGGGGAGCTGTTTTTT